This T cell receptor (beta chain) stems from a study of vaccination effects on CD4 cells after COVID-19. A remark on this clone: Its antigen is still unknown.

Broader study findings: Only a few convalescent patients and no early post-infection timepoints featured in the study. There was marked clonal contraction among infection- and vaccine-induced clones late after vaccination.

Trimming left V 0 bases short and J 0 bases short, with 10 bases between. Germline CDR1 SGDLS, CDR2 YYNGEE. The CDR3 totals 16 residues. The protocol was immunoSEQ multiplex PCR, while the TCRdb copy is restricted to in-frame clones and leaves out a portion. The top ten clones hold under 2% of a sample with tens of thousands of clones, about 70% of them seen once. The ViraFEST assay expanded antigen-specific CD4+ T cells with viral peptide pools before sequencing. Culturing for about ten days preceded CD4+ T cell isolation. None of these healthy vaccinees had been infected with SARS-CoV-2 before vaccination.

Source: CD4+ T cells from PBMCs cultured with HCoV-229E spike peptides, taken before COVID-19 vaccination. The J gene is TRBJ1-3, the V gene TRBV9, with D possibly being TRBD1 (5 bases). This TCR came from a human donor who received a COVID-19 vaccine. In DNA form, the CDR3 reads TGTGCCAGCAGCGTAGGGGGCCGGCGCTCTGGAAACACCATATATTTT. This gives the protein CASSVGGRRSGNTIYF.